Sequencing of this TCR beta chain was carried out in a study of T cell repertoires in cytomegalovirus infection. Trimming took off 5 bases at V and 2 bases at J, with 12 bases between the two ends. Germline CDR1 is SGHVS and CDR2 is FQNEAQ. The CDR3 consists of 15 residues. At least ten counts were recorded for this clonotype. Its antigen is unknown. TCRdb re-analysed the reads in MiXCR, keeping a single row per CDR3 protein. The repertoire has about 700,000 distinct CDR3 sequences, 30% to 40% of them found once; the top ten carry 15% to 20%. Sample: cultured PBMCs, taken from culture after CMV antigen stimulation. This chain links TRBV7-8 with TRBJ2-2; D is uncertain. This receptor was obtained from a human donor in good health (CMV status not recorded). Some clones in this sample may be carry-over from other donors' samples. The CDR3 nucleotides read TGTGCCAGCAGCCGCGCTAGGATAAACACCGGGGAGCTGTTTTTT. This encodes CASSRARINTGELFF. Full variable domain (outside the CDR3, taken from reference TRBV7-8 and TRBJ2-2): GAGVSQSPRYKVAKRGQDVALRCDPISGHVSLFWYQQALGQGPEFLTYFQNEAQLDKSGLPSDRFFAERPEGSVSTLKIQRTQQEDSAVYLCASSRARINTGELFFGEGSRLTVL.